This paragraph reports one T cell receptor (beta chain). Authors' analysis steps: The authors estimated nucleated cell counts from reference gene primer amplification. Profiling relied on immunoSEQ multiplex PCR, and the TCRdb table lists in-frame clones only, not all of them. V, J and clone size reflect that table, while D and trimming were determined from the DNA. Of 250,000 or so clones in the sample, about 93% were seen once. This sample stems from a study of blood T cell repertoires in COVID-19. Study information: Acute-phase and convalescent COVID-19 samples originated in the United States, Italy and Spain.

Losses at the gene ends were 2 bases for V and 1 base for J; bases not matched to a gene: 2. The CDR3 sequence is 14 residues long. The germline V gene encodes CDR1 SGHRS and CDR2 YFSETQ. This chain connects TRBV5-1 to TRBJ1-1; the match to TRBD1 covers 7 bases. The sequencing input was peripheral blood. The clonotype originates from a man aged 25 to 40 with COVID-19, enrolled during active disease. CDR3 region: CASSFRTGNTEAFF. The CDR3 DNA is TGCGCCAGCAGCTTTAGGACAGGGAACACTGAAGCTTTCTTT.